These 11 T cell receptor beta chains were all obtained from the same sample, sequenced in a study of cytomegalovirus exposure and HLA in healthy donors. PCR amplification relied on 60 Vbeta primers (plus 13 Jbeta primers). The table came from immunoSEQ multiplex PCR; TCRdb's copy has only in-frame clones and leaves some out. The ten most abundant clones cover 3.5% to 4.5% of a sample with about 110,000 clones. Sequencing used PBMCs. These receptors originate from a man aged 30-40 years in good health and CMV-seronegative.

The chain uses TRBV10-3 and TRBJ2-3; D may be TRBD2 (6 bases). With 10 bases removed from V and 0 bases from J, the gap between germline ends came to 20 bases. Germline V CDR1 and CDR2: ENHRY, SYGVKD. CDR3 length: 16 residues. The CDR3 sequence is CATTSRSRGSTDTQYF. The CDR3 bases are TGTGCCACCACTTCACGGTCGCGGGGTAGCACAGATACGCAGTATTTT.

The rearrangement links TRBV2 to TRBJ2-5; 8 bases agree with TRBD2. The DNA end lines up better with TRBJ2-7; the J call may be wrong. Germline lookup yields CDR1 SNHLY and CDR2 FYNNEI. This CDR3 is built from 15 residues. The CDR3 sequence is CASSESGGASYEQYF. The CDR3 coding sequence is TGTGCCAGCAGTGAGTCGGGGGGGGCATCGTACGAGCAGTACTTC.

The chain links TRBV7-6 to TRBJ2-2, with 12 nucleotides matching TRBD1. The CDR3 covers 17 residues. V gave up 5 bases and J gave up 5 bases; unmatched junction bases: 9. Germline V gives CDR1 SGHVS, CDR2 FNYEAQ. In nucleotides, the CDR3 is TGTGCCAGCAGCCTAGGGACAGGGGGCGCGAGAACCGGGGAGCTGTTTTTT. This encodes CASSLGTGGARTGELFF.

The rearrangement joins TRBV5-1 to TRBJ1-6; no firm D call. Trimming removed 2 bases from V and 8 bases from J, with 8 bases in between. Germline-derived CDR1 and CDR2 are SGHRS and YFSETQ. The CDR3 runs to 13 residues. The CDR3 DNA is TGCGCCAGCAGCTTAAAACGGGATTCACCCCTCCACTTT. Protein sequence: CASSLKRDSPLHF.

The V and J genes are TRBV30 and TRBJ2-7; 10 bases are a match to TRBD2. Germline values: CDR1 GTSNPN, CDR2 SVGIG (reference sequence). V lost 5 bases to trimming and J lost 1 base; unmatched junction nucleotides: 5. CDR3 size: 14 residues. In nucleotides, the CDR3 is TGTGCCTGGGGTAGCGGGGGGTTGTCCTACGAGCAGTACTTC. It codes for CAWGSGGLSYEQYF.

The V and J genes are TRBV2 and TRBJ2-4; TRBD2 matches at 7 bases. Germline V lookup: CDR1 SNHLY, CDR2 FYNNEI. The CDR3 spans 11 residues. J gave up 6 bases and V 10 bases, and 3 bases lay outside the gene matches. The DNA of the CDR3 is TGTGCCACGGGGGAGGGAAACATTCAGTACTTC. This gives the protein CATGEGNIQYF.

V and J are TRBV13 and TRBJ1-1; TRBD1 agrees at 9 bases. In germline, CDR1 is PRHDT, CDR2 FYEKMQ (reference sequence). Trimming at V came to 7 bases and at J to 1 base, leaving 7 bases not matched to a gene. The CDR3 runs to 15 residues. CDR3 nucleotide sequence: TGTGCCAGCACCCCACAGGGGGCGCGGAACACTGAAGCTTTCTTT. This sequence encodes CASTPQGARNTEAFF.

The J gene is TRBJ2-5, the V gene TRBV15; 7 nucleotides align to TRBD2. The CDR3 covers 18 residues. Trimming at V came to 1 base and at J to 2 bases, leaving 13 bases not matched to a gene. Germline CDR1 and CDR2: LNHNV and YYDKDF (reference sequence). The CDR3 nucleotides are TGTGCCACCAGCAGAGCTCACGGCGGACTAGACCTACAAGAGACCCAGTACTTC. This codes for CATSRAHGGLDLQETQYF.

J is TRBJ1-4 and V is TRBV7-9; tentative D call: TRBD1 (6 bases). The CDR3 length is 16 residues. V lost 4 bases to trimming and J lost 1 base, with 13 bases between them. Germline CDR1 is SEHNR and CDR2 is FQNEAQ (reference sequence). The CDR3 here is CASSSQPRGTNEKLFF. CDR3 nucleotide sequence: TGTGCCAGCAGCTCTCAACCCAGGGGAACTAATGAAAAACTGTTTTTT. Full variable domain (outside the CDR3, taken from reference TRBV7-9 and TRBJ1-4): DTGVSQNPRHKITKRGQNVTFRCDPISEHNRLYWYRQTLGQGPEFLTYFQNEAQLEKSRLLSDRFSAERPKGSFSTLEIQRTEQGDSAMYLCASSSQPRGTNEKLFFGSGTQLSVL.

This chain joins TRBV5-1 and TRBJ2-7; 9 bases line up with TRBD1. V trimming: 4 bases; J trimming: 3 bases; junction bases outside the gene matches: 5. Germline CDR1 and CDR2: SGHRS and YFSETQ. This CDR3 spans 14 amino acids. CDR3 loop: CASSGTGGFYEQYF. DNA of the CDR3: TGCGCCAGCAGCGGCACAGGGGGCTTCTACGAGCAGTACTTC.

The chain recombines TRBV6-1 with TRBJ1-6; no clear D. From germline, CDR1 is MNHNS and CDR2 SASEGT. The CDR3 is 13 amino acids. Deletions cut 10 bases from V and 6 bases from J, with 13 bases between. The CDR3 DNA reads as TGTGCCACGGGAGGGCTGATTAATTCACCCCTCCACTTT. It translates to CATGGLINSPLHF.